These 21 T cell receptor beta chains originate from one sample sequenced in a study of blood T cells in healthy people across ages. A J-beta primer mix and a sample-barcoded 5' primer were used in a second PCR of roughly 7 to 12 cycles. TCRdb redid the calling of the 5' RACE reads with MiXCR, one entry per CDR3 protein. This table holds fewer than 600,000 distinct CDR3 sequences, roughly a quarter found once. These sequences were also reported in another study, on T cells of mothers and their children.

Sequenced material: blood. These receptors were obtained from a boy aged 2-15 years in good health.

The genes are TRBV12-3 or TRBV12-4 and TRBJ2-1; perhaps D is TRBD1 or TRBD2 (7 bases each). V was trimmed by 10 bases and J by 1 base, leaving 20 bases between them. The CDR3 spans 16 residues. This chain's CDR3 is CANSGVPGGSYNEQFF. The CDR3 DNA reads as TGTGCCAACAGCGGGGTCCCAGGGGGTTCCTACAATGAGCAGTTCTTC.

The chain employs TRBV29-1 and TRBJ1-2, with D possibly TRBD1 on 5 matching bases. V lost 2 bases, J lost 4 bases, and 20 bases lay in between. The CDR3 runs 16 residues. Germline CDR1 is SQVTM and CDR2 is ANQGSEA. CDR3 sequence: CSVEYRGPMAAYGYTF. DNA for the CDR3: TGCAGCGTTGAATATCGGGGACCTATGGCGGCCTATGGCTACACCTTC.

V and J are TRBV7-3 and TRBJ1-1; unclear D gene. Germline V gene sequence: CDR1 SGHTA, CDR2 FQGTGA. V was clipped by 6 bases and J by 3 bases, with 14 bases between them. The CDR3 loop spans 14 amino acids. The CDR3 DNA sequence: TGTGCCAGCAGTGCCCTTGGGTCGGACACTGAAGCTTTCTTT. Residues: CASSALGSDTEAFF.

This chain joins TRBV20-1 and TRBJ1-1, with D maybe TRBD1 (5 bases). The V end was cut by 6 bases, the J end by 1 base, with 18 bases between. There are 15 residues in the CDR3. Looked up from germline, CDR1 is DFQATT and CDR2 is SNEGSKA (reference sequence). This chain's CDR3 is CSARRQGRANTEAFF. The CDR3 coding sequence is TGCAGTGCAAGACGTCAGGGCAGGGCGAACACTGAAGCTTTCTTT.

V is TRBV6-5 and J is TRBJ2-4, with D uncertain. The V end lost 2 bases, the J end lost 7 bases, and 3 bases lay between the germline ends. The CDR3 has 11 residues. Germline V gives CDR1 MNHEY, CDR2 SVGAGI. The CDR3 region is CASSYGNIQYF. The CDR3 coding sequence is TGTGCCAGCAGTTACGGGAACATTCAGTACTTC.

The CDR3 bases are TGCAGCGTTGCGGGACAAACCCAAGAGACCCAGTACTTC. Its translation: CSVAGQTQETQYF. The chain recombines TRBV29-1 with TRBJ2-5, with D tentatively TRBD1 (6 bases). Trimming took off 4 bases at V and 1 base at J, with 10 bases between the two ends. Germline V gene sequence: CDR1 SQVTM, CDR2 ANQGSEA. The CDR3 spans 13 residues.

This clonotype was detected a few times. The chain joins TRBV12-3 or TRBV12-4 to TRBJ1-2; TRBD1 agrees at 9 bases. This CDR3 comprises 13 residues. Losses at the gene ends were 7 bases for V and 4 bases for J; bases not matched to a gene: 4. CDR3 in DNA: TGTGCCAGCACCACAGGGGGCGGCTATGGCTACACCTTC. It yields the protein CASTTGGGYGYTF.

J is TRBJ1-1 and V is TRBV20-1, with no clear D. From germline, CDR1 is DFQATT and CDR2 SNEGSKA (reference sequence). This CDR3 has 13 residues. V lost 8 bases and J lost 2, with 15 bases in between. This CDR3 is CSPYKRANTEAFF. The CDR3, as DNA: TGCAGTCCATATAAGAGGGCAAACACTGAAGCTTTCTTT.

This rearrangement joins TRBV7-8 to TRBJ1-1, with a possible D match to TRBD1 (6 bases). V was trimmed by 2 bases and J by 0 bases, leaving 19 bases between them. The CDR3 length is 18 residues. The V gene's germline CDR1 is SGHVS and CDR2 FQNEAQ. CDR3 amino acids: CASSLYLTAWGLNTEAFF. CDR3 coding DNA: TGTGCCAGCAGCTTATACTTAACAGCATGGGGGCTGAACACTGAAGCTTTCTTT.

This clonotype has a handful of counts. The chain is built from TRBV11-2 and TRBJ2-7, with D unresolved. The V end lost 4 bases, the J end lost 2 bases, and 12 bases lay between the germline ends. Germline-derived CDR1 and CDR2 are SGHAT and FQNNGV. The CDR3 is 14 amino acids. The chain's CDR3 is CASSYPQIPYEQYF. DNA for the CDR3: TGTGCCAGCAGCTATCCCCAGATTCCCTACGAGCAGTACTTC.

V and J are TRBV7-2 and TRBJ1-1; tentative D call: TRBD1 (6 bases). Germline CDR1 and CDR2: SGHTA and FQGNSA. V lost 6 bases and J lost 3, with 14 bases in between. The CDR3 covers 14 residues. This CDR3 is CASRHYRADTEAFF. CDR3 bases: TGTGCCAGCAGACATTACAGGGCTGACACTGAAGCTTTCTTT.

This clonotype came up a few times. The chain is built from TRBV29-1 and TRBJ2-5; D uncertain. The CDR3 is 11 amino acids. V was pared by 5 bases and J by 7 bases, with 11 bases between. Per the germline V gene, CDR1 is SQVTM and CDR2 is ANQGSEA. The CDR3 region is CSVSERWTQYF. The CDR3, as DNA: TGCAGCGTTAGTGAAAGGTGGACCCAGTACTTC. The full variable domain, in which reference TRBV29-1 and TRBJ2-5 provide the parts outside the CDR3, is SAVISQKPSRDICQRGTSLTIQCQVDSQVTMMFWYRQQPGQSLTLIATANQGSEATYESGFVIDKFPISRPNLTFSTLTVSNMSPEDSSIYLCSVSERWTQYFGPGTRLLVL.

The CDR3 nucleotides read TGCAGTGCTAAGAGACAGGGGGCAGGCTACACCTTC. This encodes CSAKRQGAGYTF. The gene calls are TRBV20-1 and TRBJ1-2; 10 bases align to TRBD1. The ends lost 4 bases at V and 8 bases at J; junction bases unmatched: 4. The germline gives CDR1 DFQATT, CDR2 SNEGSKA (reference sequence). This CDR3 region has 12 residues.

CDR3 in amino acids: CAIGGERLAGDNEQFF. CDR3 sequence (DNA): TGTGCCATCGGAGGCGAAAGACTAGCGGGCGACAATGAGCAGTTCTTC. This chain uses TRBV10-3 with TRBJ2-1; 10 nucleotides line up with TRBD2. CDR1 and CDR2 from the germline V gene are ENHRY and SYGVKD. The CDR3 has 16 residues. V gave up 8 bases and J gave up 5 bases; unmatched junction bases: 12.

The chain has TRBV6-5 and TRBJ2-4, with D maybe TRBD1 (6 bases). This CDR3 contains 14 residues. V was trimmed by 6 bases and J by 3 bases, leaving 12 bases between them. Germline lookup yields CDR1 MNHEY and CDR2 SVGAGI. The CDR3 reads CASSRDRFKNIQYF. The DNA for the CDR3 is TGTGCCAGCAGCCGCGACAGGTTCAAAAACATTCAGTACTTC.

This clonotype has just a few counts. The chain has TRBV7-8 and TRBJ2-5; the D is unclear. CDR3 length equals 13 residues. Germline CDR1 reads SGHVS; CDR2 reads FQNEAQ. Trimming stripped 6 bases from V and 6 bases from J, with 14 bases between. The CDR3 nucleotides read TGTGCCAGCAGTACGAACGTGGGGAAGACCCAGTACTTC. This sequence encodes CASSTNVGKTQYF.

This clonotype was found a few times. CDR3 DNA sequence: TGCAGCGTCGCCCCCGGGGGCACGAACTATGGCTACACCTTC. Translation: CSVAPGGTNYGYTF. J is TRBJ1-2 and V is TRBV29-1; a possible D gene is TRBD1 (6 bases). Trimming cost V 6 bases and J 2 bases, with 16 bases left between them. The CDR3 sequence is 14 residues long. Germline CDR1 is SQVTM and CDR2 is ANQGSEA.

This rearrangement joins TRBV20-1 to TRBJ1-2; D gene ambiguous. Trimming pared 0 bases from V and 8 bases from J, leaving 16 bases between. Germline V CDR1 and CDR2: DFQATT, SNEGSKA (reference sequence). CDR3 size: 14 residues. In DNA, the CDR3 is TGCAGTGCTAGAGAGTTGGGTATAGGTGGAGGCTACACCTTC. It is translated as CSARELGIGGGYTF.

This clonotype was observed a few times. The chain joins TRBV7-2 to TRBJ1-2; D may be TRBD1 (5 bases). Trimming stripped 4 bases from V and 2 bases from J, with 20 bases between. This CDR3 is built from 17 residues. The germline CDR1 and CDR2 sequences are SGHTA and FQGNSA. This CDR3 is CASSSPRGAGPNYGYTF. The CDR3 DNA follows: TGTGCCAGCAGCTCCCCCCGTGGGGCCGGGCCGAACTATGGCTACACCTTC.

This clonotype was found a few times. The V call is TRBV5-1, the J call TRBJ1-1, with 8 positions matching TRBD1. The germline V gene has CDR1 SGHRS and CDR2 YFSETQ. The CDR3 totals 14 residues. Germline trimming cut 7 bases from V and 4 bases from J; bases unmatched to any gene: 9. The CDR3, as DNA: TGCGCCAGCGGCGGGACAGGTCGGATCACTGAAGCTTTCTTT. This gives the protein CASGGTGRITEAFF.

The J gene is TRBJ2-3, the V gene TRBV24-1; 10 nucleotides align to TRBD1. Trimming cost V 4 bases and J 6 bases; bases outside gene matches: 9. In germline, CDR1 is KGHDR, CDR2 SFDVKD. The length of the CDR3 is 16 residues. CDR3 sequence reads: CATSEAGTGVSDTQYF. CDR3 in DNA: TGTGCCACCAGTGAAGCTGGGACAGGGGTCAGCGATACGCAGTATTTT.